In its sample, the clone carrying this TCR beta chain was seen many times. What it binds is unknown. TCRdb analysed the 5' RACE reads with MiXCR anew, one entry per CDR3 protein. The sample has 150,000 to 200,000 distinct CDR3 sequences, 10% to 15% seen once. There are 14 residues in the CDR3. Germline CDR1 and CDR2: SEHNR and FQNEAQ (reference sequence). V was shortened by 10 bases and J by 3 bases, with 16 bases between the two germline ends. This sample is drawn from a study of CD8 T cells in ankylosing spondylitis. Whole-study findings and limits: According to the report, clones linked to the disease were significantly enriched in matched synovial fluid samples taken from ankylosing spondylitis patients.

The chain has TRBV7-9 and TRBJ1-3, with D unresolved. The TCR sequence derives from a female donor with ankylosing spondylitis or in good health (not recorded which). Input material: blood, either unsorted or a sorted T cell fraction (not recorded which). CDR3 in amino acids: CANIAPTSGNTIYF. CDR3 in DNA: TGTGCCAATATTGCCCCTACCAGTGGAAACACCATATATTTT.